These T cell receptor beta chains were read from a single sample in a study of OX40 agonist ivuxolimab in advanced cancers. Produced via immunoSEQ multiplex PCR; TCRdb's table is partial and in-frame only. The sample lists 56,000 or so clones; approximately 82% were seen once. The sample in question was CD4+ or CD8+ T cells sorted from blood, obtained in a trial of the OX40 agonist ivuxolimab. These receptors were obtained from an adult with an advanced solid tumor such as melanoma, head and neck, liver or kidney cancer. CDR3s include the opening cysteine and the closing phenylalanine or tryptophan. Fields, in order: CDR3 DNA, CDR3 protein, CDR3 length, clone size, J gene, V gene, D gene. A D gene is named only where the DNA matches it firmly. Clone size is shown for a subset of rows, as once, few, many or a class of expanded clone.

TGTGCCATCAGTCCCGGGACTAGGGCCGGAGGGGAGCTGTTTTTT | CAISPGTRAGGELFF | 15 | once | TRBJ2-2 | TRBV10-3 | TRBD2
TGCGCCAGCAGCCAAGATCTGGACAATGAGCAGTTCTTC | CASSQDLDNEQFF | 13 | . | TRBJ2-1 | TRBV4-1 | .
TGTGCCCATAAAATGGGGGGCACTGAAGCTTTCTTT | CAHKMGGTEAFF | 12 | few | TRBJ1-1 | TRBV30 | .
TGTGCCAGCAAAAATAACCCGGCGGGAGGGGGGGCCAAAAACATTCAGTACTTC | CASKNNPAGGGAKNIQYF | 18 | . | TRBJ2-4 | TRBV28 | TRBD2
TGTGCCAGCAGTGAAGCGGCCGTGGAGTGGGTTGCGGGCTACACCTTC | CASSEAAVEWVAGYTF | 16 | . | TRBJ1-2 | TRBV2 | .
TGTGCCAGCAGCTTAGCTGGGACAGCTAATCAGCCCCAGCATTTT | CASSLAGTANQPQHF | 15 | once | TRBJ1-5 | TRBV7-2 | TRBD1
TGTGCCAGTATGCGGAGGGGCTCTGGAAACACCATATATTTT | CASMRRGSGNTIYF | 14 | . | TRBJ1-3 | TRBV19 | .
TGTGCCAGCAGTTCTCGGGACTCGAGAAGTCCTTTCTTT | CASSSRDSRSPFF | 13 | many | TRBJ1-1 | TRBV27 | .
TGCAGTGCTAGCAGGGCCGATGAAGCTTTCTTT | CSASRADEAFF | 11 | . | TRBJ1-1 | TRBV20-1 | .
TGTGCCAGCAGCATGGGGCAGGCCTACGAGCAGTACTTC | CASSMGQAYEQYF | 13 | . | TRBJ2-7 | TRBV6-5 | .
TGTGCCAGCAGCCGCGACAGGGACTGGTCCTATAATTCACCCCTCCACTTT | CASSRDRDWSYNSPLHF | 17 | few | TRBJ1-6 | TRBV11-1 | TRBD1
TGTGCCACCAGCAGAGACTACGACAGGTCGGGGACCGGGGAGCTGTTTTTT | CATSRDYDRSGTGELFF | 17 | . | TRBJ2-2 | TRBV15 | .